This T cell receptor beta chain was retrieved from a study of radiation and T cells in renal cell carcinoma (dated by TCRdb to the early 2020s). With respect to the entire study: TCR beta sequencing covered roughly 53 samples in total, comprising approximately 26 tumors and approximately 27 peripheral blood samples. The last blood draw occurred 4 weeks after radiation, at the same time as nephrectomy. Across all 53 samples, around 4,000,000 unique CDR3 nucleotide sequences encoding about 2.4 million unique CDR3 amino acid sequences were identified. Results the study describes overall, beyond this receptor: In blood, the top tumor clonotypes increased from baseline to 2 weeks after radiation and then shrank by 4 weeks, which suggests a temporary expansion of tumor-resident clones. Effects of radiation dose or scheduling on the TCR repertoire could not be addressed with the single-armed trial design. Tracking of blood repertoire dynamics stopped at less than 5 weeks after treatment, with no follow-up past that point. Because no pretreatment tumor biopsies were available, whether clonotypes were present in the tumor at baseline could not be determined.

To note about this clone: It lacks a known antigen. Base qualities are not recorded, but no much larger clone differs from it by a single base.

CDR1 SGDLS and CDR2 YYNGEE were looked up in the germline V gene. From the cysteine through the phenylalanine, the CDR3 covers 14 amino acids. Only the CDR3 DNA stays, 42 bases, in frame from base 1. Between the V and J ends, shortened by 6 bases and 5 bases respectively, the junction contains 17 bases. The sample's time point label, decoded: blood 4 weeks post-SBRT, at nephrectomy. The sample's treatment or condition, from its label and the paper: 15 Gy SBRT to primary tumor, nephrectomy 4 weeks later. Samples came from a clinical trial, in which primary renal cell carcinomas received 15 Gy stereotactic body radiation therapy followed by nephrectomy 4 weeks later. To follow tumor-enriched clonotypes, peripheral blood was collected serially from radiation-treated patients at baseline and again at 2 weeks and 4 weeks after SBRT. Every patient's renal cell carcinoma showed clear cell pathology. Genomic DNA for TCR sequencing was prepared using the QIAamp DNA Blood Mini Kit (Qiagen). Only samples passing all quality control checks were included in the analyses.

Following the manufacturer's recommendations, the immunoSEQ kit was used to generate TCR beta libraries from genomic DNA. Library preparation used a first multiplex PCR with proprietary primers, then a second PCR adding unique barcodes, with bead cleanups after each round. A kit-provided positive control reaction and a negative control reaction were included in every sample batch. The final libraries were assessed on an Agilent 4200 TapeStation D1000 ScreenTape, pooled by volume, and quantified by qPCR. Sequencing was performed on an Illumina NextSeq500 with a MidOutput 150-cycle cartridge, and 156 Read1 and 15 Index1 cycles were run with kit custom primers. The pooled library was loaded at roughly 1 pM, with a 20% PhiX control spiked in. In the authors' own workflow: The vendor-processed data were analyzed in R, and a clonotype was defined as all T cells that share the same CDR3 nucleotide sequence. In the clone abundance analyses, frequencies in each sample were normalized to that sample's 10,000 most abundant clones. Public T cell clones, averaging fewer than five per sample, were removed before analysis. An abundance difference of at least 32-fold between compartments was the criterion for calling clonotypes tumor-enriched or baseline blood-enriched. A beta-binomial differential abundance model was used to identify clonotypes that expanded or contracted between blood time points. Tumor-blood repertoire similarity was measured with the Baroni-Urbani and Buser coefficient, and group comparisons used two-tailed Wilcoxon tests in R. TCRdb's version of the immuneACCESS table is confined to in-frame rearrangements and falls short of the full clone set. An unresolved V gene accounts for under half of the shortfall where checked; the remainder is of unknown origin. The V and J calls and clone size come from that table; D and trimming were worked out from the DNA. A total of 150,000 to 200,000 clones appear in this sample, 88% of them only once. The top ten constitute approximately 10% of the sample.

The chain is assembled from TRBV9 and TRBJ1-2; no D gene call is confident. This specimen was blood, taken from a patient whose treatment included radiotherapy and nephrectomy. The TCR originated in a woman aged 45-65 years with renal cell carcinoma. The CDR3 region reads CASTALVKSYGYTF. The sequenced DNA: TGTGCCAGCACCGCATTAGTCAAGAGTTATGGCTACACCTTC.